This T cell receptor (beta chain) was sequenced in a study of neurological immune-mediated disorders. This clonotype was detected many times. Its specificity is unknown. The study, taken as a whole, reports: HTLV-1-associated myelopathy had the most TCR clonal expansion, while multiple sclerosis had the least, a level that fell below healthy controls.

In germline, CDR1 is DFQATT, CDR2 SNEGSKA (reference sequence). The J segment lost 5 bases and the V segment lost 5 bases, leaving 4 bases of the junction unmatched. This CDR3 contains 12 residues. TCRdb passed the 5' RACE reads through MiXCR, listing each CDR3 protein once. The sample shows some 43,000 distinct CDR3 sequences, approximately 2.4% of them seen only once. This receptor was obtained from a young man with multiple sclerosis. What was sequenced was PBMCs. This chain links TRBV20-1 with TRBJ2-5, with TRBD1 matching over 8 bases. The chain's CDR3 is CSAPRQGETQYF. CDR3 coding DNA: TGCAGTGCTCCACGACAGGGGGAGACCCAGTACTTC.